The entry below describes one T cell receptor (beta chain). Its antigen is not yet known. Base quality data are lacking; no much larger clone is found one base away. The data were obtained in a study of T-cell reconstitution after alpha-beta-depleted transplantation in children (TCRdb year 2016). About the full investigation: Using TCR repertoire profiling, the study followed T-cell immune reconstitution in a quantitative way in children after TCRalphabeta/CD19-depleted allogeneic hematopoietic cell transplantation.

Study-wide conclusions, independent of this receptor: Over subsequent months, a decline in hyperexpanded clone frequencies was noted, and after one year, T-cell counts and TCRbeta diversity were mostly ascribed to newly produced T cells. In some patients, the high TCRbeta diversity seen at day 60 was put down to recipient T cells and intrathymic progenitors that had survived conditioning. About two months after transplant, the apparently early recovery of alphabetaT-cell counts reportedly depended on just several hundred clones that had expanded rapidly and came from non-depleted graft cells.

V gives up 5 bases and J gives up 2 bases, and the segment between their germline ends measures 19 bases. The germline V gene supplies CDR1 SGHTA and CDR2 FQGNSA. Inclusive of the bounding cysteine and phenylalanine, the CDR3 is 16 residues long. Only the CDR3 region is kept as DNA, spanning 48 bases read in frame from base 1. Library method: PCR. For sequencing, an Illumina HiSeq 2500 was employed. TCR library preparation used molecular barcoding, with unique molecular identifiers applied to normalize quantification of the TCRbeta repertoire. TCRdb reanalyzed the raw reads on its own, using fastp at Q25 for trimming and MiXCR for clone calling, and kept in-frame beta chains. Each record represents a unique CDR3 protein, reported with the most common genes and DNA among its rows. The sample table holds 450,000 to 550,000 distinct CDR3 sequences, of which 11% were seen once. Of the sample, around 13% falls within the top ten clones.

Interpreted using the paper, the treatment or condition label stands for: allogeneic hematopoietic cell transplantation with graft depleted of TCRalphabeta T cells and CD19 B cells. Transplant recipients were children who received TCRalphabeta/CD19-depleted allogeneic hematopoietic cell grafts. The chain was built from TRBV7-2 and TRBJ2-7; the D gene is perhaps TRBD1 or TRBD2, each of them matching over 7 bases. The receptor's source is a female patient aged 2 to 10 who had a stem cell transplant for aplastic anemia, so the T cells may come from the graft donor. Sequenced material: PBMCs, mostly from graft donor cells, taken 180 days after TCRalphabeta/CD19-depleted stem cell transplant. CDR3 sequence: CASSPRGKLAAYEQYF. The DNA sequence is given as TGTGCCAGCAGCCCCAGGGGGAAGCTAGCGGCCTACGAGCAGTACTTC.